These 5 T cell receptor beta chains were all obtained from the same sample, sequenced in a study of control samples from healthy donors and cancer patients. The repertoire was sequenced with immunoSEQ multiplex PCR; TCRdb's copy has only in-frame clones and lacks some. The sample yields fewer than 300,000 clones, around 79% seen once. Sequenced sample: PBMCs. Every receptor here comes from a woman in her sixties or seventies with lung cancer.

This rearrangement joins TRBV2 to TRBJ1-4; possibly TRBD1 for D (6 bases). The V and J ends lost 4 bases and 8 bases respectively, with 11 bases between them. CDR1 SNHLY and CDR2 FYNNEI come from the germline V gene. The CDR3 runs 13 residues. CDR3 in amino acids: CASSGTAREKLFF. As DNA, the CDR3 is TGTGCCAGCAGTGGGACAGCCCGGGAAAAACTGTTTTTT.

The rearrangement joins TRBV28 to TRBJ1-3, with D unresolved. Germline V gives CDR1 MDHEN, CDR2 SYDVKM. Trimming shortened V by 8 bases and J by 8 bases, and 19 bases separated the two germline ends. This CDR3 spans 14 amino acids. CDR3 DNA: TGTGCCAGCTTTTCCCGGACTGGAAAATACACCATATATTTT. Protein product: CASFSRTGKYTIYF. Complete variable domain (other parts from reference TRBV28 and TRBJ1-3): DVKVTQSSRYLVKRTGEKVFLECVQDMDHENMFWYRQDPGLGLRLIYFSYDVKMKEKGDIPEGYSVSREKKERFSLILESASTNQTSMYLCASFSRTGKYTIYFGEGSWLTVV.

This clone was observed a single time. This rearrangement joins TRBV5-1 to TRBJ2-2, with D unresolved. Germline CDR1 is SGHRS and CDR2 is YFSETQ. The V and J ends lost 1 base and 1 base respectively, with 11 bases between them. The CDR3 has 16 residues. The DNA for the CDR3 is TGCGCCAGCAGCTTGCCGCTCGGGTTGAACACCGGGGAGCTGTTTTTT. It specifies CASSLPLGLNTGELFF.

The rearrangement joins TRBV19 to TRBJ2-3; 7 bases are a match to TRBD1. J lost 3 bases, V lost 8 bases, and 8 bases had no gene match. CDR3 size: 14 residues. Germline-derived CDR1 and CDR2 are LNHDA and SQIVND (reference sequence). Here the CDR3 DNA reads TGTGCCAGTGAGACAGGGAAGGGGACAGATACGCAGTATTTT. It codes for CASETGKGTDTQYF.

The chain couples TRBV2 to TRBJ1-2; 7 positions agree with TRBD1. CDR1 is SNHLY and CDR2 is FYNNEI in the germline V gene. CDR3 size: 15 residues. V shed 6 bases and J 7 bases; nucleotides not matched to a gene: 14. CDR3 sequence (DNA): TGTGCCAGCAGAAAATTCGGGACAGTTCAACGTGGCTACACCTTC. It specifies CASRKFGTVQRGYTF.